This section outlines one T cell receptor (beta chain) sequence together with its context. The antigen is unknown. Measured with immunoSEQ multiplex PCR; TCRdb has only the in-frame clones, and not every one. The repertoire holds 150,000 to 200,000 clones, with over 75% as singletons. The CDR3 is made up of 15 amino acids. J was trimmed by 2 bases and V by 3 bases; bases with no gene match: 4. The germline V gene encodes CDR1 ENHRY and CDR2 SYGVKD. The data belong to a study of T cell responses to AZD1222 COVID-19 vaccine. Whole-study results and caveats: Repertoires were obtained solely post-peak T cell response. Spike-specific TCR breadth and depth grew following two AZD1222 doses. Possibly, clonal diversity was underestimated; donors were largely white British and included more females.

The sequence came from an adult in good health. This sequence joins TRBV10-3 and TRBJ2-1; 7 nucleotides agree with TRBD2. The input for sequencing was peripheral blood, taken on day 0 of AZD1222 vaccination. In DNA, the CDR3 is TGTGCCATCAGTGAAGGTGGGGGGGCCTACAATGAGCAGTTCTTC. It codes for CAISEGGGAYNEQFF.